One sample yielded the 24 T cell receptor beta chains listed below, sequenced in a study of PD-1 blockade in classical Hodgkin lymphoma. Using immunoSEQ multiplex PCR, the repertoire was profiled, and TCRdb retains in-frame clones only, with some absent. The profile shows approximately 31,000 clones, roughly four fifths of them singletons. Noted time point: cycle 4 day 1 (C4D1), after 6 weeks of nivolumab. Relapse after autologous stem cell transplantation occurred in every patient, and brentuximab vedotin exposure varied. Negative selection with magnetic separation was used to purify CD4+ T cells from thawed PBMCs. The input for sequencing was CD4+ T cells from blood, taken before the fourth cycle of nivolumab. These receptors were taken from a human donor with classical Hodgkin lymphoma.

The genes are TRBV5-8 and TRBJ1-4; a possible D gene is TRBD1 (5 bases). The germline CDR1 and CDR2 sequences are SGHTS and YDEGEE. The CDR3 runs to 16 residues. V dropped 0 bases and J dropped 7 bases, with 16 bases sitting between them. CDR3 protein: CASSLVPQERVEKLFF. The CDR3 nucleotides read TGTGCCAGCAGCTTGGTGCCACAGGAGAGAGTTGAAAAACTGTTTTTT.

The chain uses TRBV6-1 and TRBJ1-3; D gene ambiguous. The V end lost 0 bases, the J end lost 2 bases, and 8 bases lay between the germline ends. CDR3 length: 15 residues. Germline lookup yields CDR1 MNHNS and CDR2 SASEGT. The CDR3 loop reads CASSEAEGAGNTIYF. For the CDR3, the DNA is TGTGCCAGCAGTGAAGCGGAGGGTGCTGGAAACACCATATATTTT.

The V and J genes are TRBV30 and TRBJ1-2; D might be TRBD1 (5 bases). V was cut by 0 bases and J by 7 bases, with 12 bases left in between. This CDR3 contains 13 residues. CDR1 is GTSNPN, CDR2 SVGIG, per germline (reference sequence). The chain's CDR3 is CAWSVRATVGYTF. The CDR3 nucleotides read TGTGCCTGGAGTGTACGGGCGACAGTTGGCTACACCTTC.

This clone was found once. The V and J genes are TRBV28 and TRBJ1-1, with a tentative D call TRBD1 (5 bases). The CDR3 totals 13 residues. Looked up from germline, CDR1 is MDHEN and CDR2 is SYDVKM. V lost 4 bases to trimming and J lost 4 bases, with 10 bases between them. CDR3 bases: TGTGCCAGCAGTTCCCAGGGATTCACTGAAGCTTTCTTT. Protein product: CASSSQGFTEAFF.

This chain joins TRBV7-2 and TRBJ1-1; TRBD1 agrees at 7 bases. Germline V gives CDR1 SGHTA, CDR2 FQGNSA. The CDR3 covers 15 residues. V shed 5 bases and J 2 bases; nucleotides not matched to a gene: 8. CDR3 sequence: CASSPRQGSNTEAFF. CDR3 in DNA: TGTGCCAGCAGCCCGAGACAGGGAAGTAACACTGAAGCTTTCTTT.

The rearrangement links TRBV11-2 to TRBJ1-6; D gene unclear. Trimming removed 3 bases at V and 1 base at J, with 10 bases between. The CDR3 runs 16 residues. Germline V gene data show CDR1 as SGHAT and CDR2 as FQNNGV. The CDR3 DNA reads as TGTGCCAGCAGCTTTAGGGTTCCTTCCTATAATTCACCCCTCCACTTT. As protein: CASSFRVPSYNSPLHF.

The chain joins TRBV5-1 to TRBJ2-6, with D possibly being TRBD2 (5 bases). The CDR3 has 16 residues. Looked up from germline, CDR1 is SGHRS and CDR2 is YFSETQ. The V and J ends lost 4 bases and 0 bases respectively, with 11 bases between them. The CDR3 sequence is CASSPGLYSGANVLTF. CDR3 bases: TGCGCCAGCAGCCCCGGACTGTACTCTGGGGCCAACGTCCTGACTTTC.

This rearrangement joins TRBV7-9 to TRBJ2-3, with D maybe TRBD2 (6 bases). Germline V gene data show CDR1 as SEHNR and CDR2 as FQNEAQ (reference sequence). CDR3 length: 14 residues. Trimming stripped 3 bases from V and 4 bases from J, with 11 bases between. DNA of the CDR3: TGTGCCAGCAGCTTGGAGGGAAGCGCAGATACGCAGTATTTT. Its translation is CASSLEGSADTQYF. The variable domain in full, with the rest retrieved from reference TRBV7-9 and TRBJ2-3, is DTGVSQNPRHKITKRGQNVTFRCDPISEHNRLYWYRQTLGQGPEFLTYFQNEAQLEKSRLLSDRFSAERPKGSFSTLEIQRTEQGDSAMYLCASSLEGSADTQYFGPGTRLTVL.

The V call is TRBV4-1, the J call TRBJ1-2; no clear D. The V gene lost 0 bases and the J gene lost 0 bases, with 8 bases spanning the gap. The germline V gene encodes CDR1 MGHRA and CDR2 YSYEKL. The length of the CDR3 is 15 residues. CDR3: CASSQEGQPNYGYTF. The CDR3 bases are TGCGCCAGCAGCCAAGAAGGGCAGCCTAACTATGGCTACACCTTC.

This clone was detected only a few times. The CDR3 DNA reads as TGTGCCAGCAGTAGAGACAGGTGGAGTTACGAGCAGTACTTC. Amino acids: CASSRDRWSYEQYF. The chain combines TRBV6-5 with TRBJ2-7; TRBD1 is a possible D gene (6 bases). V was clipped by 5 bases and J by 4 bases, with 15 bases between them. This CDR3 comprises 14 residues. Per germline, CDR1 MNHEY and CDR2 SVGAGI.

This clone was found once. This chain connects TRBV5-1 to TRBJ1-3; the D is unclear. V was shortened by 0 bases and J by 0 bases, with 7 bases between the two germline ends. CDR1 is SGHRS, CDR2 YFSETQ, per germline. The CDR3 has 15 residues. The chain's CDR3 is CASSLDHISGNTIYF. The CDR3, as DNA: TGCGCCAGCAGCTTGGACCATATCTCTGGAAACACCATATATTTT.

The chain is built from TRBV7-2 and TRBJ1-1; D gene unclear. With 0 bases removed from V and 6 bases from J, the gap between germline ends came to 5 bases. This CDR3 is 12 amino acids long. From germline, CDR1 is SGHTA and CDR2 FQGNSA. CDR3 sequence (DNA): TGTGCCAGCAGCTTAGCCCTGGCTGAAGCTTTCTTT. Translation gives CASSLALAEAFF.

The genes are TRBV27 and TRBJ2-5, with TRBD1 matching over 10 bases. This CDR3 has 16 amino acids. After removal of 6 bases from V and 9 bases from J, the junction contained 16 bases not matched to a gene. CDR1 and CDR2 from the germline V gene are MNHEY and SMNVEV (reference sequence). The CDR3 spells CASSSRPGTGAFAQYF. In nucleotides, the CDR3 is TGTGCCAGCAGCTCGCGACCGGGGACAGGGGCTTTCGCCCAGTACTTC.

The chain is built from TRBV7-2 and TRBJ1-5; D possibly corresponds to TRBD1 (5 bases). The CDR3 consists of 14 residues. V was clipped by 4 bases and J by 3 bases, with 10 bases between them. Germline V lookup: CDR1 SGHTA, CDR2 FQGNSA. The CDR3: CASSSGRDNQPQHF. As DNA, the CDR3 is TGTGCCAGCAGCTCGGGACGAGACAATCAGCCCCAGCATTTT. The entire variable domain, with the rest obtained from reference TRBV7-2 and TRBJ1-5, is as follows: GAGVSQSPSNKVTEKGKDVELRCDPISGHTALYWYRQSLGQGLEFLIYFQGNSAPDKSGLPSDRFSAERTGGSVSTLTIQRTQQEDSAVYLCASSSGRDNQPQHFGDGTRLSIL.

The sample holds one count of this clone. This rearrangement joins TRBV19 to TRBJ2-7; D gene ambiguous. The CDR3 is 14 residues long. Germline lookup yields CDR1 LNHDA and CDR2 SQIVND (reference sequence). Deletions cut 7 bases from V and 2 bases from J, with 15 bases between. The CDR3 protein is CASTQTGETYEQYF. In DNA form, the CDR3 reads TGTGCCAGTACCCAGACTGGGGAAACCTACGAGCAGTACTTC.

This clone was picked up a small number of times. The DNA for the CDR3 is TGTGCCAGCAGCTTAGATGGTAGGCAGGGAGAAGAAAAACTGTTTTTT. Its protein product is CASSLDGRQGEEKLFF. The rearrangement joins TRBV11-3 to TRBJ1-4, with D perhaps TRBD1 (5 bases). This CDR3 comprises 16 residues. Trimming took off 0 bases at V and 8 bases at J, with 16 bases between the two ends. Germline loops: CDR1 SGHNT, CDR2 YENEEA.

This clone was counted between two and nine times. This rearrangement joins TRBV28 to TRBJ1-2; no clear D gene. The germline V gene has CDR1 MDHEN and CDR2 SYDVKM. Deletions cut 6 bases from V and 0 bases from J, with 8 bases between. There are 13 residues in the CDR3. The CDR3 region is CASRWDTNYGYTF. DNA of the CDR3: TGTGCCAGCAGGTGGGATACTAACTATGGCTACACCTTC.

This sequence joins TRBV5-4 and TRBJ1-4, with 11 nucleotides matching TRBD1. There are 17 residues in the CDR3. CDR1 and CDR2 from the germline V gene are SGHNT and YYREEE (reference sequence). J was trimmed by 6 bases and V by 3 bases; bases with no gene match: 10. The CDR3 loop reads CASSSTYGTGGDEKLFF. The CDR3 nucleotides are TGTGCCAGCAGCTCGACTTACGGGACAGGGGGGGATGAAAAACTGTTTTTT. Complete variable domain (other parts from reference TRBV5-4 and TRBJ1-4): ETGVTQSPTHLIKTRGQQVTLRCSSQSGHNTVSWYQQALGQGPQFIFQYYREEENGRGNFPPRFSGLQFPNYSSELNVNALELDDSALYLCASSSTYGTGGDEKLFFGSGTQLSVL.

The chain is built from TRBV6-6 and TRBJ1-2; the match to TRBD1 covers 10 bases. The germline V gene has CDR1 MNHNY and CDR2 SVGAGI (reference sequence). CDR3 length: 16 residues. V dropped 0 bases and J dropped 6; count of bases not matched to a gene: 7. The CDR3 region has the DNA TGTGCCAGCAGTTACTCGGGCGGGACAGGGGTGGATGGCTACACCTTC. As protein: CASSYSGGTGVDGYTF.

The gene calls are TRBV6-5 and TRBJ2-5, with D perhaps matching TRBD2 (6 bases). Trimming removed 6 bases from V and 0 bases from J, with 11 bases in between. The germline gives CDR1 MNHEY, CDR2 SVGAGI. The CDR3 sequence is 14 residues long. The CDR3 here is CASRTTRDQETQYF. As DNA, the CDR3 is TGTGCCAGCAGGACGACTAGAGACCAAGAGACCCAGTACTTC.

The chain carries TRBV28 and TRBJ2-6, with D perhaps matching TRBD2 (6 bases). Per the germline V gene, CDR1 is MDHEN and CDR2 is SYDVKM. Trimming stripped 8 bases from V and 0 bases from J, with 14 bases between. The CDR3 is made up of 16 amino acids. The chain's CDR3 is CASSSGRPSGANVLTF. The CDR3 DNA follows: TGTGCCAGCTCCTCGGGGAGGCCCTCTGGGGCCAACGTCCTGACTTTC. Based on the CDR3 plus reference TRBV28 and TRBJ2-6, the full variable domain is DVKVTQSSRYLVKRTGEKVFLECVQDMDHENMFWYRQDPGLGLRLIYFSYDVKMKEKGDIPEGYSVSREKKERFSLILESASTNQTSMYLCASSSGRPSGANVLTFGAGSRLTVL.

The rearrangement links TRBV11-2 to TRBJ1-6; the D is unclear. The CDR3 length is 15 residues. In germline, CDR1 is SGHAT, CDR2 FQNNGV. V lost 4 bases, J lost 7 bases, and 14 bases lay in between. Here the CDR3 reads CASSSYTERNSPLHF. The DNA for the CDR3 is TGTGCCAGCAGCTCCTACACCGAGAGGAATTCACCCCTCCACTTT.

This rearrangement joins TRBV5-1 to TRBJ1-2; D uncertain. CDR1 is SGHRS and CDR2 is YFSETQ in the germline V gene. This CDR3 spans 15 amino acids. Trimming removed 5 bases from V and 0 bases from J, with 14 bases in between. The CDR3 region is CASSAVATSNYGYTF. In nucleotides, the CDR3 is TGCGCCAGCAGTGCCGTGGCCACGTCTAACTATGGCTACACCTTC.

V gene TRBV12-5 combines with J gene TRBJ2-5; 13 bases match TRBD2. The CDR3 contains 14 residues. V dropped 5 bases and J dropped 5; count of bases not matched to a gene: 2. CDR1 is LGHNT, CDR2 FRNRAP, per germline. CDR3 coding DNA: TGTGCTAGTGGTCCACTAGCGGGGGGGGAGACCCAGTACTTC. This translates into CASGPLAGGETQYF.